Sequencing of this T cell receptor beta chain was carried out in a study of CD8+ T cells in alopecia areata. Whole-study results and caveats: Clarity of TCR sharing across patients fell short of that in mice, possibly HLA-related.

A FACSAria was used to sort CD4+ and CD8+ T cells. These cells came from PBMCs. RNA extraction and reverse transcription yielded cDNA as sequencing template. Clones were sequenced by immunoSEQ multiplex PCR, and TCRdb holds only the in-frame ones, with some missing. Of 130,000 to 150,000 clones in the sample, less than 75% are singletons; the top ten hold about 38%. This clone was counted a few times. What it binds is not known. Trimming left V 2 bases short and J 3 bases short, with 11 bases between. CDR1 is SGHAT, CDR2 FQNNGV, per germline. The CDR3 is 15 residues long. The sequence derives from a human donor in good health. V and J are TRBV11-2 and TRBJ2-1, with D maybe TRBD2 (6 bases). Sequenced material: CD8+ T cells sorted from blood. Here the CDR3 DNA reads TGTGCCAGCAGCTTATCTAGCGCGGTCTACAATGAGCAGTTCTTC. Its translation: CASSLSSAVYNEQFF.